What follows are 10 T cell receptor beta chains derived from one specimen sequenced in a study of cytomegalovirus exposure and HLA in healthy donors (dated by TCRdb to the late 2010s). The library was prepared using the immunoSEQ multiplex PCR assay. For the multiplex PCR, a mixture combining 60 forward primers for TCR Vbeta segments and 13 reverse primers for TCR Jbeta segments was used. Drawn from immuneACCESS, this table holds only the in-frame rearrangements with V and J called that TCRdb kept. Clones are partly lost; checked studies trace under half to an unresolved V gene and leave the rest unexplained. The sample includes about 220,000 clones, with roughly 84% observed a single time. The ten largest make up about 0.77% of the sample. Sequences were obtained from PBMCs. These receptors came from a boy aged 2 to 10 in good health and CMV-seronegative.

The chain recombines TRBV30 with TRBJ1-1; D is uncertain. CDR1 GTSNPN and CDR2 SVGIG come from the germline V gene (reference sequence). Deletions cut 2 bases from V and 11 bases from J, with 12 bases between. This CDR3 has 11 residues. In DNA form, the CDR3 reads TGTGCCTGGAGTACGCAGGAGGTGGCTTTCTTT. Translating gives CAWSTQEVAFF.

The chain uses TRBV18 and TRBJ2-1; a possible D gene is TRBD1 (5 bases). The CDR3 runs to 17 residues. V lost 2 bases to trimming and J lost 0 bases, with 14 bases between them. The germline V gene encodes CDR1 KGHSH and CDR2 LQKENI. The CDR3 spells CASSPSVGPSSYNEQFF. The CDR3 bases are TGTGCCAGCTCACCATCCGTGGGGCCCAGCTCCTACAATGAGCAGTTCTTC.

This chain uses TRBV7-9 with TRBJ2-1, with D possibly being TRBD2 (5 bases). V dropped 5 bases and J dropped 5 bases, with 13 bases sitting between them. Germline lookup yields CDR1 SEHNR and CDR2 FQNEAQ (reference sequence). The CDR3 spans 14 residues. The CDR3 sequence: CASSPPSRDNEQFF. CDR3 sequence (DNA): TGTGCCAGCAGCCCCCCATCGAGGGACAATGAGCAGTTCTTC.

V gene TRBV11-2 combines with J gene TRBJ2-2, with a possible D match to TRBD1 (7 bases). Germline V gene sequence: CDR1 SGHAT, CDR2 FQNNGV. V was shortened by 0 bases and J by 5 bases, with 13 bases between the two germline ends. This CDR3 spans 16 amino acids. The CDR3 nucleotides read TGTGCCAGCAGCTTAGATATACAGGGGAGGACCGGGGAGCTGTTTTTT. Residues: CASSLDIQGRTGELFF.

This chain links TRBV19 with TRBJ2-1; TRBD2 aligns across 7 bases. The CDR3 sequence is 14 residues long. V lost 2 bases to trimming and J lost 5 bases; unmatched junction nucleotides: 3. CDR1 LNHDA and CDR2 SQIVND come from the germline V gene (reference sequence). The CDR3: CASSIKAGDNEQFF. As DNA, the CDR3 is TGTGCCAGTAGTATAAAGGCGGGAGACAATGAGCAGTTCTTC.

The chain combines TRBV6-5 with TRBJ2-1; possible D gene TRBD2, 7 bases. CDR1 and CDR2 from the germline V gene are MNHEY and SVGAGI. CDR3 length: 15 amino acids. The V and J ends lost 4 bases and 9 bases respectively, with 19 bases between them. The DNA of the CDR3 is TGTGCCAGCAGTTTTGGGGCGGGGGCCACCAGTGAGCAGTTCTTC. It encodes CASSFGAGATSEQFF.

The J gene is TRBJ2-1, the V gene TRBV19; no reliable D call. V was cut by 5 bases and J by 3 bases, with 14 bases left in between. Germline assignment: CDR1 LNHDA and CDR2 SQIVND (reference sequence). CDR3 size: 15 residues. CDR3 nucleotide sequence: TGTGCCAGTAGTGTTGGTGGCATCAACTACAATGAGCAGTTCTTC. It is translated as CASSVGGINYNEQFF.

V usage is TRBV27 and J usage is TRBJ1-2; D is possibly TRBD1 (5 bases). The V end lost 5 bases, the J end lost 5 bases, and 12 bases lay between the germline ends. This CDR3 contains 13 residues. Germline-derived CDR1 and CDR2 are MNHEY and SMNVEV (reference sequence). CDR3 protein: CASSVDRRYGYTF. The CDR3 DNA reads TGTGCCAGCAGTGTAGACAGAAGATATGGCTACACCTTC.

V and J are TRBV5-6 and TRBJ1-1; D not resolved. Trimming took off 4 bases at V and 4 bases at J, with 8 bases between the two ends. Germline V gene data show CDR1 as SGHDT and CDR2 as YYEEEE. The CDR3 spans 12 residues. CDR3 residues: CASSPGSTEAFF. The DNA of the CDR3 is TGTGCCAGCAGCCCGGGGAGCACTGAAGCTTTCTTT.

V gene TRBV6-5 combines with J gene TRBJ2-3; 14 positions match TRBD2. CDR1 and CDR2 (germline): MNHEY, SVGAGI. J lost 8 bases, V lost 6 bases, and 7 bases had no gene match. This CDR3 contains 15 residues. In nucleotides, the CDR3 is TGTGCCAGCAGGAAAGGACTAGCGGGAGGCAGTACGCAGTATTTT. It translates to CASRKGLAGGSTQYF.